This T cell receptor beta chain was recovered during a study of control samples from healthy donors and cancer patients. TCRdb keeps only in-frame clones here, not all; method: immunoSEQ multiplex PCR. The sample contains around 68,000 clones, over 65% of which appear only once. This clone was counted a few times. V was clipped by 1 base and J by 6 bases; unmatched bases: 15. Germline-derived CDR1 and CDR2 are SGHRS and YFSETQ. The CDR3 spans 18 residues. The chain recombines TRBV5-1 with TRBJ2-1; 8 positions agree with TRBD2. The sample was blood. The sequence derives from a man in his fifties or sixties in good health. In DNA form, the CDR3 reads TGCGCCAGCAGCTTGCGAGTCCAAAGCGGGAGTAAGATCAATGAGCAGTTCTTC. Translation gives CASSLRVQSGSKINEQFF.